Included here is one TCR beta chain sequence, with context. Its cognate antigen is unknown. This entry comes from a study of CD8 T cells in Susac syndrome. Study-level results: The study recognized that its TCR sequencing and HLA analysis covered a relatively small number of individuals.

TCR beta sequences were obtained from blood CD8+ and CD4+ T cells. Purification of the CD8+ and CD4+ T cells relied on negative isolation, and TEMRA cells underwent FACS enrichment. The authors reverse transcribed roughly 0.5 to 1 ug RNA with random hexamers. Amplification of TCR beta CDR3 spanned 54 Vbeta and 13 Jbeta via immunoSEQ multiplex PCR. In TCRdb, the immunoSEQ multiplex PCR reads were re-called with MiXCR into one record per CDR3 protein. The sample holds 250,000 to 300,000 distinct CDR3 sequences; almost 85% are singletons and the top ten take roughly 0.21%. The CDR3 spans 14 residues. The V gene's germline CDR1 is SGHDT and CDR2 YYEEEE. Trimming left V 0 bases short and J 6 bases short, with 9 bases between.

This TCR derives from a human donor with multiple sclerosis. The V and J genes are TRBV5-6 and TRBJ1-4; no definite D call. Material: CD8+ T cells from PBMCs. CDR3 protein: CASSLESEDEKLFF. In DNA, the CDR3 is TGTGCCAGCAGCTTGGAGAGTGAGGATGAAAAACTGTTTTTT. The full variable domain, completed using reference TRBV5-6 and TRBJ1-4, is DAGVTQSPTHLIKTRGQQVTLRCSPKSGHDTVSWYQQALGQGPQFIFQYYEEEERQRGNFPDRFSGHQFPNYSSELNVNALLLGDSALYLCASSLESEDEKLFFGSGTQLSVL.